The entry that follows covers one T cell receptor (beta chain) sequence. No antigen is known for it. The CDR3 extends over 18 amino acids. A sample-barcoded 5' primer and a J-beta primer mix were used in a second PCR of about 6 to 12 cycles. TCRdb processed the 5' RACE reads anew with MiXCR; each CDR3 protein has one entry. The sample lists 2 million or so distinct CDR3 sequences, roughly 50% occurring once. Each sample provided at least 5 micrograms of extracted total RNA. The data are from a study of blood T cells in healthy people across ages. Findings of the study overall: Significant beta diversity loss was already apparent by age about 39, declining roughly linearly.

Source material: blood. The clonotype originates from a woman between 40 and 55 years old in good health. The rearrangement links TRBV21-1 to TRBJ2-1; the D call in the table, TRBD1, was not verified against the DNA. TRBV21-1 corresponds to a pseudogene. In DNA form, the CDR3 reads TGTGCCAGCAGCAAAGATCCCCCTTCGGGTAAGGGTGAGAATGAGCAGTTCTTC. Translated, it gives CASSKDPPSGKGENEQFF.